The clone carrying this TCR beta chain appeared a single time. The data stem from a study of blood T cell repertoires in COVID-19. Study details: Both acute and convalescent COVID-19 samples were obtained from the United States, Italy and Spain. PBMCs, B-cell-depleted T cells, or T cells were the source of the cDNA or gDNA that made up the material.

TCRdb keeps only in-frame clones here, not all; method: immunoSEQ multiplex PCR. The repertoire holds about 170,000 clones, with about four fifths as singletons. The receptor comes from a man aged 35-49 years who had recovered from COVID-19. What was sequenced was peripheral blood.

CDR3 in amino acids: CASSQDAGHSYGYTF. DNA for the CDR3: TGTGCCAGCAGCCAAGACGCGGGGCATAGCTATGGCTACACCTTC. The chain is built from TRBV4-2 and TRBJ1-2; tentative D call: TRBD1 (5 bases). This CDR3 comprises 15 residues. Germline V CDR1 and CDR2: LGHNA, YNFKEQ. Trimming cost V 0 bases and J 4 bases, with 12 bases left between them.